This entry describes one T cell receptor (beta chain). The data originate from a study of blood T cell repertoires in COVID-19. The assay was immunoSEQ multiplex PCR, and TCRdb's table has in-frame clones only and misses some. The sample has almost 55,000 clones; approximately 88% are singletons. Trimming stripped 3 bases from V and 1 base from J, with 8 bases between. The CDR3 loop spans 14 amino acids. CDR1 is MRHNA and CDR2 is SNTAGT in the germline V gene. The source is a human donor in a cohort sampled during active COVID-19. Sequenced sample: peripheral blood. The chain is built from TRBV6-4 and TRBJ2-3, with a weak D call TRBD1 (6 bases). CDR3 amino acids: CASSEGAGTDTQYF. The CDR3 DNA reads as TGTGCCAGCAGTGAGGGGGCAGGCACAGATACGCAGTATTTT.